This T cell receptor (beta chain) was observed in a study of CD8+ T cells in alopecia areata. Study in general: Approximately 6-11-week-old female C3H/HeJ mice were grafted with skin from spontaneously alopecic 6-12-month-old C3H/HeJ graft donors.

Study outcomes and limitations: The study found higher clonality in lesional than normal scalp, especially in alopecia totalis/universalis.

This clone has only a few counts. Antigen unknown. The genes are named according to mouse. The read stops 4 residues short of the end of the CDR3; the missing end is completed from the germline J gene. After isolation, RNA underwent reverse transcription to generate cDNA as the sequencing template. The method was immunoSEQ multiplex PCR; TCRdb's version includes in-frame clones alone and lacks a portion of them. There are 290,000 or so clones in the sample, none observed a single time. The pooled cutaneous lymph node cells were sorted using several markers (CD4, CD8alpha, NKG2D, NKG2ACE and others). CDR1 NSQYPW and CDR2 LRSPGD come from the germline V gene (reference sequence). The length of the CDR3 is 13 residues.

This clonotype was obtained from a C3H/HeJ mouse with alopecia areata. Mouse MHC haplotype: H2-k. Sequenced input: CD4+ T cells sorted from a lymph node. The rearrangement links TRBV1 to TRBJ2-7; 8 bases agree with TRBD2. CDR3 DNA (partial): TGCACCTGCAGTGGGACTGGGACTTAT. Translation gives CTCSGTGTY. The entire CDR3 protein reads CTCSGTGTYEQYF. The variable domain in full, with the rest retrieved from reference TRBV1 and TRBJ2-7, is VTLLEQNPRWRLVPRGQAVNLRCILKNSQYPWMSWYQQDLQKQLQWLFTLRSPGDKEVKSLPGADYLATRVTDTELRLQVANMSQGRTLYCTCSGTGTYEQYFGPGTRLTVL.